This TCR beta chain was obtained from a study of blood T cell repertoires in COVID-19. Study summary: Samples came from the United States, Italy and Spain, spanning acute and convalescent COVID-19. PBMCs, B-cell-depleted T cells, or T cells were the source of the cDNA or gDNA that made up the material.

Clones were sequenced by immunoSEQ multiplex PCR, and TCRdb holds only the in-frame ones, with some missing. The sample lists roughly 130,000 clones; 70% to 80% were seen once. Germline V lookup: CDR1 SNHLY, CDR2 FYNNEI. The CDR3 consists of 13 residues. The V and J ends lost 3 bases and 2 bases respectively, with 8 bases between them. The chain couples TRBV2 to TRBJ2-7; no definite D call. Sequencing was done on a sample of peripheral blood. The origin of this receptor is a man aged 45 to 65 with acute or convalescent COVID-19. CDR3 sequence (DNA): TGTGCCAGCAGTGAGGCCAATACCTACGAGCAGTACTTC. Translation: CASSEANTYEQYF.